The 8 T cell receptor beta chains given below trace back to one sample, sequenced in a study of vaccination and CD4 T cells after COVID-19. Treatment defined: roughly 11-day PBMC culture with coronavirus spike peptide pools or control peptides (ViraFEST assay). The Oncomine TCR Beta short-read assay was applied to DNA of cultured CD4+ T cells. TCRdb analysed the PCR reads with MiXCR anew, one entry per CDR3 protein. Among 15,000 to 20,000 distinct CDR3 sequences listed, just over 55% were seen once. These receptors lack a known antigen. Sequenced: CD4+ T cells from blood, cultured in vitro. These receptors were taken from a human donor who had recovered from COVID-19.

V usage is TRBV20-1 and J usage is TRBJ2-5; D possibly corresponds to TRBD1 (6 bases). Trimming stripped 0 bases from V and 4 bases from J, with 12 bases between. CDR3 length: 14 amino acids. Germline V gives CDR1 DFQATT, CDR2 SNEGSKA (reference sequence). This CDR3 reads CSARDPSGVETQYF. In nucleotides, the CDR3 is TGCAGTGCTAGAGATCCCTCAGGGGTAGAGACCCAGTACTTC.

A few counts support this clonotype. The chain employs TRBV20-1 and TRBJ2-4; 8 bases are shared with TRBD1. The CDR3 extends over 15 amino acids. Germline CDR1 reads DFQATT; CDR2 reads SNEGSKA (reference sequence). Trimming took 6 bases from V and 3 from J; bases not matched to a gene: 10. The CDR3 bases are TGCAGTGCCCAGACAGGGGCGGGGAGCAAAAACATTCAGTACTTC. It is translated as CSAQTGAGSKNIQYF.

In this sample, this clonotype turned up a few times. The chain uses TRBV20-1 and TRBJ2-3, with 8 bases aligning to TRBD2. Germline assignment: CDR1 DFQATT and CDR2 SNEGSKA (reference sequence). The CDR3 runs to 16 residues. J lost 2 bases, V lost 5 bases, and 12 bases had no gene match. As DNA, the CDR3 is TGCAGTGCTGGGGGCGGCGGAGCGGGGGCCACAGATACGCAGTATTTT. Translating it yields CSAGGGGAGATDTQYF.

The chain has TRBV20-1 and TRBJ2-1; 7 nucleotides agree with TRBD1. Losses at the gene ends were 5 bases for V and 5 bases for J; bases not matched to a gene: 6. The CDR3 contains 13 residues. CDR1 and CDR2 (germline): DFQATT, SNEGSKA (reference sequence). CDR3: CSAATGWDNEQFF. As DNA, the CDR3 is TGCAGTGCTGCGACAGGGTGGGACAATGAGCAGTTCTTC.

This clonotype was observed a few times. The chain uses TRBV11-2 and TRBJ1-1, with a possible D match to TRBD1 (6 bases). This CDR3 is 14 amino acids long. Germline V gene data show CDR1 as SGHAT and CDR2 as FQNNGV. V was shortened by 1 base and J by 4 bases, with 10 bases between the two germline ends. The DNA of the CDR3 is TGTGCCAGCAGCTTAGTTTCAGGGGCCACTGAAGCTTTCTTT. Translation gives CASSLVSGATEAFF. Supplemented by reference TRBV11-2 and TRBJ1-1, the full variable domain reads EAGVAQSPRYKIIEKRQSVAFWCNPISGHATLYWYQQILGQGPKLLIQFQNNGVVDDSQLPKDRFSAERLKGVDSTLKIQPAKLEDSAVYLCASSLVSGATEAFFGQGTRLTVV.

The chain carries TRBV7-2 and TRBJ1-1; D remains ambiguous. Germline V gene sequence: CDR1 SGHTA, CDR2 FQGNSA. This CDR3 is 12 amino acids long. Trimming pared 3 bases from V and 11 bases from J, leaving 13 bases between. CDR3 residues: CASSFLGMEAFF. The DNA for the CDR3 is TGTGCCAGCAGCTTTTTAGGGATGGAGGCTTTCTTT.

This sequence joins TRBV7-2 and TRBJ2-1; 9 bases are a match to TRBD1. With V trimmed by 2 bases and J by 6 bases, 8 bases remained unmatched. Germline loops: CDR1 SGHTA, CDR2 FQGNSA. This CDR3 is 16 amino acids long. CDR3 loop: CASSLKGTGYPNEQFF. CDR3 DNA: TGTGCCAGCAGCTTAAAGGGGACAGGGTACCCCAATGAGCAGTTCTTC.

The chain combines TRBV6-2 or TRBV6-3 with TRBJ1-1, with a weak D call TRBD1 (5 bases). Germline-derived CDR1 and CDR2 are MNHEY and SVGEGT. The CDR3 has 13 residues. Trimming left V 7 bases short and J 4 bases short, with 13 bases between. The DNA for the CDR3 is TGTGCCAGCACGCCTTCGGGGGGCACTGAAGCTTTCTTT. Its translation: CASTPSGGTEAFF.